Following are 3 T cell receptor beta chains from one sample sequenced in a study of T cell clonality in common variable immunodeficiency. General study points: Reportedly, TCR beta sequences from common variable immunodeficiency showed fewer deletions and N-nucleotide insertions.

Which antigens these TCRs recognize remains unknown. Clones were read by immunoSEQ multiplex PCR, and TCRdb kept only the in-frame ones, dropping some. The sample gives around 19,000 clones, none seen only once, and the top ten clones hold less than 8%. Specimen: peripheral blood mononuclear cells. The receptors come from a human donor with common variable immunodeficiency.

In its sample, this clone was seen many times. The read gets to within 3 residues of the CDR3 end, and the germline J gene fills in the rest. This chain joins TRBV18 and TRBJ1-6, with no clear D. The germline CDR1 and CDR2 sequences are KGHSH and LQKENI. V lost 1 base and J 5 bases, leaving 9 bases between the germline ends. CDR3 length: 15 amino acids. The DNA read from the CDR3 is TGTGCCAGCTCACCACAGAGTAGGGATAATTCACCC. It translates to CASSPQSRDNSP. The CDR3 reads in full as CASSPQSRDNSPLHF. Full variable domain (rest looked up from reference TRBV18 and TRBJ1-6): NAGVMQNPRHLVRRRGQEARLRCSPMKGHSHVYWYRQLPEEGLKFMVYLQKENIIDESGMPKERFSAEFPKEGPSILRIQQVVRGDSAAYFCASSPQSRDNSPLHFGNGTRLTVT.

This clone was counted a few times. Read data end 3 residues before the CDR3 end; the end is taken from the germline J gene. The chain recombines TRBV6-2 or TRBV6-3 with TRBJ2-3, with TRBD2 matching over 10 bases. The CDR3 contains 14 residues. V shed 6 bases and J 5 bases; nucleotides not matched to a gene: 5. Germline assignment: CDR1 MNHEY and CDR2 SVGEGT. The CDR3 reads CASSTGLAVDTQYF. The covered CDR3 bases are TGTGCCAGCAGCACCGGACTAGCGGTAGATACG.

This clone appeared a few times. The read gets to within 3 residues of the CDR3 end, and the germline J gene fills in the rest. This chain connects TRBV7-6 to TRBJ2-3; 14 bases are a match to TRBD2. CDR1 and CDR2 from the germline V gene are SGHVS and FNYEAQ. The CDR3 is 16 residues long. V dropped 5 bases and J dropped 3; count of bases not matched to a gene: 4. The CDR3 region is CASSRLAGGLTDTQYF. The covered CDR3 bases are TGTGCCAGCAGCCGACTAGCGGGGGGGCTGACAGATACG. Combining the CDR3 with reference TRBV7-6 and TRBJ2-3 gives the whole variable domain GAGVSQSPRYKVTKRGQDVALRCDPISGHVSLYWYRQALGQGPEFLTYFNYEAQQDKSGLPNDRFSAERPEGSISTLTIQRTEQRDSAMYRCASSRLAGGLTDTQYFGPGTRLTVL.